The rows below give T cell receptor beta chains drawn from one sample of a study of vaccination and CD4 T cells after COVID-19. No antigen is known for these receptors. TCRdb re-called the PCR reads with MiXCR, one entry per CDR3 protein. Altogether some 15,000 distinct CDR3 sequences are present, about 35% being singletons, with the ten largest covering about 14%. The specimen was cultured CD4+ T cells from blood. The receptor set was obtained from a human donor with COVID-19. CDR3s include the opening cysteine and the closing phenylalanine or tryptophan. The D gene is left open where the match is weak. Clone sizes are given selectively: once, few, many, or a class where the clone is expanded.

TGTGCCAGCAGCTTAGGGGGGGGTAAGGGCACTGAAGCTTTCTTT	CASSLGGGKGTEAFF	TRBV11-2	-	-	TRBJ1-1
TGTGCCAGCACCAGGGACACCGTCGCCTCTGGAAACACCATATATTTT	CASTRDTVASGNTIYF	TRBV6-1	-	-	TRBJ1-3
TGTGCCAGCAGTGAACCCGGGACAAGCTATGGCTACACCTTC	CASSEPGTSYGYTF	TRBV6-1	few	-	TRBJ1-2
TGTGCCAGCAGTTTCTCGACAGGGGGCGGAACCGGGGAGCTGTTTTTT	CASSFSTGGGTGELFF	TRBV6-5	-	TRBD1	TRBJ2-2
TGTGCCAGCAGCTTGGGGTCGTACAGCAACTATGGCTACACCTTC	CASSLGSYSNYGYTF	TRBV5-6	-	-	TRBJ1-2
TGTGCCAGCAGCCGACACTACCCTTCGAACACCGGGGAGCTGTTTTTT	CASSRHYPSNTGELFF	TRBV7-9	few	-	TRBJ2-2
TGTGCCAGCAGCTTAACAGCCTCCTACGAGCAGTACTTC	CASSLTASYEQYF	TRBV7-6	-	-	TRBJ2-7
TGTGCCACAAGGAGAGGGTCTGAAGCTTTCTTT	CATRRGSEAFF	TRBV6-1	-	-	TRBJ1-1
TGCAGTGCTAGAGATCGCAATGGAGGGGGCAGGTATGGCTACACCTTC	CSARDRNGGGRYGYTF	TRBV20-1	-	TRBD1	TRBJ1-2
TGTGCCAGCAGCGAGTGGGCGGGAGGCTACACCTTC	CASSEWAGGYTF	TRBV7-8	few	-	TRBJ1-2
TGCAGTGCGGACGGATACCAAGACCTCTCCTACGAGCAGTACTTC	CSADGYQDLSYEQYF	TRBV20-1	-	-	TRBJ2-7
TGTGCCAGTAGTCCGGGGGCCCGGGCCAACGTCCTGACTTTC	CASSPGARANVLTF	TRBV19	-	-	TRBJ2-6
TGTGCCAGCAGTGAATCGGTTAGGGGAAATGAGCAGTTCTTC	CASSESVRGNEQFF	TRBV25-1	-	-	TRBJ2-1
TGCAGTGCTAGAGATATCGGCTACGAGCAGTACTTC	CSARDIGYEQYF	TRBV20-1	-	-	TRBJ2-7
TGCGCCAGCAGTCCGAGGACGGCGTCTAATGAAAAACTGTTTTTT	CASSPRTASNEKLFF	TRBV4-3	once	-	TRBJ1-4
TGCAGTGCTCGACATTACTCTGGGGCCAACGTCCTGACTTTC	CSARHYSGANVLTF	TRBV20-1	-	-	TRBJ2-6
TGTGCCAGCAGAACGAGCGGGGGGCTTAGCTCCTACGAGCAGTACTTC	CASRTSGGLSSYEQYF	TRBV6-1	-	TRBD2	TRBJ2-7
TGTGCCACCAGTGGACTCGGGGGCAATGAGCAGTTCTTC	CATSGLGGNEQFF	TRBV24-1	-	-	TRBJ2-1
TGTGCCAGCATCACTAGCGGAACCGCCTACAATGAGCAGTTCTTC	CASITSGTAYNEQFF	TRBV6-2/TRBV6-3	-	TRBD2	TRBJ2-1
TGCAGTGCGAAAGCTCTGTTAGCGGGACCCTACGAGCAGTACTTC	CSAKALLAGPYEQYF	TRBV20-1	-	TRBD2	TRBJ2-7
TGTGCCAGCAGCTCAAGACAGGGATCGGAGCAGTACTTC	CASSSRQGSEQYF	TRBV7-3	-	TRBD1	TRBJ2-7
TGTGCCAGCAGCTTGGCGATCAGAAATAGCAATCAGCCCCAGCATTTT	CASSLAIRNSNQPQHF	TRBV11-2	few	-	TRBJ1-5
TGCAGCGTCCCGGGACCCCGGACGGAGACCCAGTACTTC	CSVPGPRTETQYF	TRBV29-1	-	-	TRBJ2-5